This is a list of T cell receptor beta chains from one sample in a study of blood T cell repertoires in COVID-19. Sequencing was performed with immunoSEQ multiplex PCR; in TCRdb, only in-frame clones are kept and a portion is missing. Of over 150,000 clones in the sample, around nine tenths were seen once. Material for sequencing was peripheral blood. The receptors stem from a young woman who had recovered from COVID-19. The CDR3 runs from the conserved cysteine through the conserved F or W. The D gene is left open where the match is weak. Clone size is shown for a subset of rows, as once, few, many or a class of expanded clone.

v_gene	j_gene	d_gene	abundance	CDR3aa	CDR3nt
TRBV27	TRBJ2-6	-	-	CASSLLASGANVLTF	TGTGCCAGCAGTTTATTGGCCTCTGGGGCCAACGTCCTGACTTTC
TRBV28	TRBJ1-5	-	-	CASTPGGGVYQPQHF	TGTGCCAGCACCCCGGGGGGGGGCGTATATCAGCCCCAGCATTTT
TRBV19	TRBJ2-7	-	-	CASSGTARGYEQYF	TGTGCCAGTAGCGGGACAGCCCGGGGGTACGAGCAGTACTTC
TRBV24-1	TRBJ1-4	-	-	CATSGGLATNEKLFF	TGTGCCACCAGTGGGGGGCTTGCAACTAATGAAAAACTGTTTTTT
TRBV25-1	TRBJ2-7	TRBD1	-	CASSTGGIYEQYF	TGTGCCAGCAGTACAGGGGGCATCTACGAGCAGTACTTC
TRBV2	TRBJ1-1	-	-	CASVRGLNTEAFF	TGTGCCAGCGTCCGGGGGTTGAACACTGAAGCTTTCTTT
TRBV2	TRBJ2-2	TRBD2	once	CASGGVTTSGSYTGELFF	TGTGCCAGCGGGGGAGTGACTACGAGCGGGAGCTACACCGGGGAGCTGTTTTTT
TRBV27	TRBJ1-2	TRBD1	-	CASTQTGGNYGYTF	TGTGCCAGCACCCAGACAGGGGGTAACTATGGCTACACCTTC
TRBV6-2/TRBV6-3	TRBJ2-7	-	-	CASSQRSSSYEQYF	TGTGCCAGCAGCCAGAGATCCTCCTCCTACGAGCAGTACTTC
TRBV2	TRBJ1-5	-	-	CASSEQARSNQPQHF	TGTGCCAGCAGTGAACAGGCCCGCAGCAATCAGCCCCAGCATTTT
TRBV29-1	TRBJ1-1	TRBD1	-	CSVVTSQGAYEAFF	TGCAGCGTTGTAACATCACAGGGGGCATATGAAGCTTTCTTT
TRBV2	TRBJ2-2	-	-	CASSEDIRKLFF	TGTGCCAGCAGTGAGGACATTCGAAAGCTGTTTTTT
TRBV19	TRBJ2-3	-	-	CASRSRGPTDTQYF	TGTGCCAGTAGATCCAGGGGACCCACAGATACGCAGTATTTT
TRBV11-2	TRBJ2-5	TRBD1	-	CASSRIGQGQETQYF	TGTGCCAGCAGCCGGATAGGACAGGGTCAAGAGACCCAGTACTTC
TRBV19	TRBJ2-1	-	-	CASKVGGRSYNEQFF	TGTGCCAGTAAAGTGGGCGGGCGATCCTACAATGAGCAGTTCTTC
TRBV24-1	TRBJ2-2	TRBD1	-	CATPKGQEPYTGELFF	TGTGCCACCCCGAAGGGACAGGAGCCGTACACCGGGGAGCTGTTTTTT
TRBV15	TRBJ2-1	-	-	CATSRAGAGYLNEQFF	TGTGCCACCAGCAGAGCCGGGGCGGGATACTTAAATGAGCAGTTCTTC
TRBV7-9	TRBJ1-2	-	-	CASSGGTPWGYTF	TGTGCCAGCAGCGGCGGGACCCCCTGGGGCTACACCTTC
TRBV4-1	TRBJ1-4	-	few	CASSPLTGADPGLFF	TGCGCCAGCAGCCCTCTTACGGGAGCAGACCCGGGGCTGTTTTTT
TRBV29-1	TRBJ2-5	TRBD1	-	CSVAGGQETQYF	TGCAGCGTTGCAGGGGGCCAGGAGACCCAGTACTTC
TRBV21-1	TRBJ1-2	-	-	CASSNEKGTGGLHTF	TGTGCCAGCAGCAACGAAAAAGGGACAGGGGGGCTCCACACCTTC
TRBV6-5	TRBJ1-3	-	-	CASITSGGIGNTIYF	TGTGCCAGCATTACATCGGGGGGCATCGGAAACACCATATATTTT
TRBV27	TRBJ2-7	TRBD1	once	CASSPSSGTVYEQYF	TGTGCCAGCAGTCCGTCCTCCGGGACAGTCTACGAGCAGTACTTC
TRBV14	TRBJ2-1	TRBD2	-	CASSPTSGSRLLLRLNEQFF	TGTGCCAGCAGCCCAACTAGCGGGAGCCGTCTACTACTACGACTCAATGAGCAGTTCTTC
TRBV6-5	TRBJ1-6	-	-	CASRRDYSYNSPLHF	TGTGCCAGCAGGCGGGACTACTCCTATAATTCACCCCTCCACTTT
TRBV11-3	TRBJ1-1	-	-	CASSLGRGGTEAFF	TGTGCCAGCAGCTTAGGGAGGGGAGGGACTGAAGCTTTCTTT
TRBV4-2	TRBJ1-1	-	-	CASSQLPGGNTEAFF	TGTGCCAGCAGCCAACTCCCGGGGGGAAACACTGAAGCTTTCTTT
TRBV2	TRBJ2-5	-	-	CASAWAVRETQYF	TGTGCCAGCGCGTGGGCCGTCCGGGAGACCCAGTACTTC
TRBV5-4	TRBJ2-4	-	few	CASSQYRSPAKNIQYF	TGTGCCAGCAGTCAATACAGGAGTCCAGCCAAAAACATTCAGTACTTC
TRBV11-2	TRBJ2-1	TRBD1	-	CASSLRGPQRYNEQFF	TGTGCCAGCAGCTTAAGGGGGCCCCAAAGGTACAATGAGCAGTTCTTC
TRBV11-2	TRBJ2-1	TRBD2	-	CASSLGVASGRYNEQFF	TGTGCCAGCAGCTTAGGCGTAGCTAGCGGGAGGTACAATGAGCAGTTCTTC
TRBV19	TRBJ2-5	TRBD1	-	CASTPTTGVQETQYF	TGTGCCAGTACCCCCACAACAGGGGTCCAAGAGACCCAGTACTTC
TRBV18	TRBJ2-3	TRBD2	-	CASSPSSGVTQYF	TGTGCCAGCTCACCATCTAGCGGGGTTACGCAGTATTTT
TRBV30	TRBJ2-3	TRBD2	few	CAWTTDPSGITDTQYF	TGTGCCTGGACCACAGACCCTAGCGGCATCACAGATACGCAGTATTTT
TRBV9	TRBJ2-1	-	-	CASSSALARANEQFF	TGTGCCAGCAGCTCCGCACTAGCTAGAGCGAATGAGCAGTTCTTC
TRBV7-3	TRBJ2-3	-	-	CASSLKKWTASRDTQYF	TGTGCCAGCAGCTTAAAAAAATGGACTGCCTCGCGAGATACGCAGTATTTT
TRBV19	TRBJ2-2	-	-	CASSIFRSNTGELFF	TGTGCCAGTAGTATATTCAGGTCAAACACCGGGGAGCTGTTTTTT
TRBV1	TRBJ1-1	-	few	CTSSLDTMNTEAFF	TGCACCAGCAGCCTAGACACTATGAACACTGAAGCTTTCTTT
TRBV7-9	TRBJ2-3	-	once	CASSPWERSLSRRTDTQYF	TGTGCCAGCAGCCCTTGGGAGAGATCCCTTTCTCGGCGCACAGATACGCAGTATTTT
TRBV3-1/TRBV3-2	TRBJ1-2	TRBD1	-	CASSQRDRGFGYTF	TGTGCCAGCAGCCAACGGGACAGGGGTTTCGGCTACACCTTC
TRBV5-4	TRBJ1-1	-	-	CATSLTTGNTEAFF	TGTGCCACCTCTCTAACGACAGGGAACACTGAAGCTTTCTTT
TRBV5-1	TRBJ2-2	-	-	CASSSSVNTGELFF	TGCGCCAGCAGCTCCTCGGTGAACACCGGGGAGCTGTTTTTT
TRBV4-3	TRBJ2-1	-	-	CASSQELEGYEQFF	TGCGCCAGCAGCCAAGAATTAGAGGGCTATGAGCAGTTCTTC
TRBV5-4	TRBJ2-5	TRBD1	-	CAQGEGVTQYF	TGTGCCCAGGGGGAAGGAGTGACCCAGTACTTC
TRBV19	TRBJ1-5	TRBD1	few	CASSTDRGVSNQPQHF	TGTGCCAGTAGCACGGACAGGGGGGTAAGCAATCAGCCCCAGCATTTT
TRBV27	TRBJ2-1	-	-	CASSFTGTEQFF	TGTGCCAGCAGTTTCACAGGGACCGAGCAGTTCTTC
TRBV29-1	TRBJ2-1	TRBD2	-	CSVGTTSGGVDEQFF	TGCAGCGTCGGGACGACTAGCGGGGGGGTAGATGAGCAGTTCTTC
TRBV15	TRBJ2-1	TRBD2	-	CATSIRTGTSGTILDEQFF	TGTGCCACCAGCATTCGAACCGGGACTAGCGGGACCATATTAGATGAGCAGTTCTTC
TRBV5-1	TRBJ1-1	-	-	CASSLSGDTEAFF	TGCGCCAGCAGCTTGTCAGGCGACACTGAAGCTTTCTTT
TRBV7-7	TRBJ2-5	-	-	CASSLERTRTGRATQYF	TGTGCCAGCAGCTTAGAGAGAACCCGGACAGGGAGGGCGACCCAGTACTTC